This T cell receptor beta chain was captured in a study of blood T cells in healthy people across ages. Overall study results and limits: Long-lived donors exceeded aged donors in naive CD4+ cells and diversity. A strong correlation was found between TCR beta diversity and the percentage of naive T cells.

With regard to this clonotype: Its specificity is not known.

CDR3 size: 15 residues. J lost 5 bases, V lost 6 bases, and 9 bases had no gene match. CDR1 and CDR2 (germline): KGHDR, SFDVKD. The authors ran a second PCR of 7 to 11 cycles using a sample-barcoded 5' primer and a J-beta primer mix. TCRdb called the 5' RACE reads again in MiXCR, with one record for every CDR3 protein. The sample records hundreds of thousands of distinct CDR3 sequences, roughly 44% being singletons. The sequenced sample consisted of blood. This TCR came from a man aged 55-75 years in good health. J is TRBJ2-1 and V is TRBV24-1; 7 bases are shared with TRBD1. CDR3 protein: CATSSATGLDNEQFF. In DNA form, the CDR3 reads TGTGCCACCAGTTCCGCGACAGGGTTGGACAATGAGCAGTTCTTC.